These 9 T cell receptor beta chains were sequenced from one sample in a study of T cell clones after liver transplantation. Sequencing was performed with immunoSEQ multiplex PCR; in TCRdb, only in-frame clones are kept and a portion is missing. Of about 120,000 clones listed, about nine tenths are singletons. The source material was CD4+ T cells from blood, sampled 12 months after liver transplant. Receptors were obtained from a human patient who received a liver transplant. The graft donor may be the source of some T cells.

The CDR3 DNA reads as TGTGCCATCAGTGAAATAGGACACGGGAATTGGGAGCAGTACTTC. Amino acids: CAISEIGHGNWEQYF. The chain links TRBV10-3 to TRBJ2-7, with D perhaps TRBD1 or TRBD2 (5 bases each). Germline CDR1 is ENHRY and CDR2 is SYGVKD. The CDR3 has 15 amino acids. The V and J ends lost 3 bases and 7 bases respectively, with 19 bases between them.

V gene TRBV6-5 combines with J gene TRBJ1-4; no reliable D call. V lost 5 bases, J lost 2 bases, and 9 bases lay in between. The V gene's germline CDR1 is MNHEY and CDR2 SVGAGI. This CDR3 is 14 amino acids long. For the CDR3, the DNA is TGTGCCAGCAGTAGAGGTTGGACTAATGAAAAACTGTTTTTT. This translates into CASSRGWTNEKLFF.

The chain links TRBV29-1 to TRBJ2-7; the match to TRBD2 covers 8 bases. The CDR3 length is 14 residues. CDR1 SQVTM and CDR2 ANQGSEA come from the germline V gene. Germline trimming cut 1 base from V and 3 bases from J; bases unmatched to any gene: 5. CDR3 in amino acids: CSVEAAGGNYEQYF. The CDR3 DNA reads TGCAGCGTTGAAGCCGCGGGGGGCAACTACGAGCAGTACTTC.

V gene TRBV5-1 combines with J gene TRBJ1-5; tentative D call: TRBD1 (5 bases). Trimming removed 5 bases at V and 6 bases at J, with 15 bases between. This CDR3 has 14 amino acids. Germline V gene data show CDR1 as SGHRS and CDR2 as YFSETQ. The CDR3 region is CASSPEQGSQPQHF. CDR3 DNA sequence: TGCGCCAGCAGTCCCGAGCAGGGAAGTCAGCCCCAGCATTTT.

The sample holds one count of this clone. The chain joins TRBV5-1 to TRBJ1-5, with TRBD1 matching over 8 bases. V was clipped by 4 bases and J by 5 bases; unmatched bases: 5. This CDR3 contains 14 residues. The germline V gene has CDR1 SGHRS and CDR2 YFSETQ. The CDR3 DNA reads TGCGCCAGCAGCCTGACAGGGGTTGATCAGCCCCAGCATTTT. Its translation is CASSLTGVDQPQHF.

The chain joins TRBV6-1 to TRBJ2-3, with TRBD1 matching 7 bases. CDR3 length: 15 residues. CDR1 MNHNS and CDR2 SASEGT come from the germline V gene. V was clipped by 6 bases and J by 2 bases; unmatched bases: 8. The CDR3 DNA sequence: TGTGCCAGCAGGTTCGGACAGGAGACCACAGATACGCAGTATTTT. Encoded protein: CASRFGQETTDTQYF.

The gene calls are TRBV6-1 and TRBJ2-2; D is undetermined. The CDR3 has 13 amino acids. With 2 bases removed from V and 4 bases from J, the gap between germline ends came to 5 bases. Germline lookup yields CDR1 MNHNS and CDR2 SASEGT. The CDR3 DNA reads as TGTGCCAGCAGTGAAAAAGCCACCGGGGAGCTGTTTTTT. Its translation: CASSEKATGELFF.

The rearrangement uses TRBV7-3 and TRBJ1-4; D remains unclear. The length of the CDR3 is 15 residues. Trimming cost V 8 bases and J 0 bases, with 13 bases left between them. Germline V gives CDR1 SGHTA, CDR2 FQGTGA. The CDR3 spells CASGPGGSTNEKLFF. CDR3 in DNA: TGTGCCAGCGGCCCAGGCGGCTCAACTAATGAAAAACTGTTTTTT.

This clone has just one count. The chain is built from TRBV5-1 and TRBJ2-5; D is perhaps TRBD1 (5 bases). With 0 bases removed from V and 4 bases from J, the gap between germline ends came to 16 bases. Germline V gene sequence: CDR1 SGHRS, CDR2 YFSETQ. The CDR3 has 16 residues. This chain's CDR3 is CASSLVPGSVGETQYF. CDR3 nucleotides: TGCGCCAGCAGCTTGGTTCCAGGGTCGGTCGGAGAGACCCAGTACTTC.